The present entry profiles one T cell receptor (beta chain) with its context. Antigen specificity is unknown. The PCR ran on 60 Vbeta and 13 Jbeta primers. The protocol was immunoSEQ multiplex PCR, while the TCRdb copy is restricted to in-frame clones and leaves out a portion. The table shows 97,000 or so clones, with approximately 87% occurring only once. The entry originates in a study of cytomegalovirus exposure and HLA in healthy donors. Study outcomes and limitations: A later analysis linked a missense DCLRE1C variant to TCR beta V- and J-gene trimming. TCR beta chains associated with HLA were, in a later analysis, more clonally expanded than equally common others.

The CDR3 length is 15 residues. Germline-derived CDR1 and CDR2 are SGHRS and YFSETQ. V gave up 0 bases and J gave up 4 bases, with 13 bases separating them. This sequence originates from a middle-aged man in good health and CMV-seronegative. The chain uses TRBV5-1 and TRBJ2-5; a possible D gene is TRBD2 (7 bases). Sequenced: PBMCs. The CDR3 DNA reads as TGCGCCAGCAGCTTGGTGGCGGGGGCAGGAGAGACCCAGTACTTC. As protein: CASSLVAGAGETQYF. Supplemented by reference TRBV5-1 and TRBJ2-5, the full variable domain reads KAGVTQTPRYLIKTRGQQVTLSCSPISGHRSVSWYQQTPGQGLQFLFEYFSETQRNKGNFPGRFSGRQFSNSRSEMNVSTLELGDSALYLCASSLVAGAGETQYFGPGTRLLVL.